This is a list of T cell receptor beta chains from one sample in a study of blood T cell repertoires in COVID-19. Using immunoSEQ multiplex PCR, the repertoire was profiled, and TCRdb retains in-frame clones only, with some absent. The sample lists about 260,000 clones; 85% to 90% were seen once. Sequencing was performed on peripheral blood. The receptors were sampled from a human donor in a cohort sampled during active COVID-19. Both conserved end residues are part of each CDR3. A D gene is named only where the DNA matches it firmly. Clone size is not always given. Where it is, it says once, few, many or a class for expanded clones.

CDR3nt	CDR3aa	v_gene	j_gene	abundance	d_gene
TGTGCCAGCTCAGTTCTAGCGGGAGAAGGGGGTGAGCAGTTCTTC	CASSVLAGEGGEQFF	TRBV18	TRBJ2-1	-	TRBD2
TGTGCCAGCAGTCGGGACAGGGCAAGGACAGATACGCAGTATTTT	CASSRDRARTDTQYF	TRBV6-5	TRBJ2-3	-	TRBD1
TGTGCCAGCAGCTCCCGACTAGCACTGTTCTTC	CASSSRLALFF	TRBV7-8	TRBJ2-1	-	TRBD2
TGTGCCAGCAGCTCGTGGGGAGGCACAGATACGCAGTATTTT	CASSSWGGTDTQYF	TRBV7-2	TRBJ2-3	few	-
TGTGCCAGCAGTGTTCTCCCGGGACAGGGGCCTCAGACCCAGTACTTC	CASSVLPGQGPQTQYF	TRBV6-1	TRBJ2-5	-	TRBD1
TGTGCCACCAGCAACAGGGACGTCATAGAGACCCAGTACTTC	CATSNRDVIETQYF	TRBV15	TRBJ2-5	-	-
TGCGCCAGCAGCCAAACCCCGGGACAGGGCTACGATCGGAATGGCTACACCTTC	CASSQTPGQGYDRNGYTF	TRBV5-1	TRBJ1-2	-	TRBD1
TGTGCCAGCAGCGCGGACAGGGGCGGCATTTTGGATGGCTACACCTTC	CASSADRGGILDGYTF	TRBV7-9	TRBJ1-2	-	TRBD1
TGTGCCAGTAGTTGGGGGGACTCCCGTTCCGCCTACGAGCAGTACTTC	CASSWGDSRSAYEQYF	TRBV19	TRBJ2-7	-	-
TGTGCCAGCAGCTTACTCAACTATGGCTACACCTTC	CASSLLNYGYTF	TRBV7-2	TRBJ1-2	few	-
TGTGCCAGCAGCGCACTCTACGAGCAGTACTTC	CASSALYEQYF	TRBV7-2	TRBJ2-7	once	-
TGTGCCAGCAGCTTGGCGGGACTAGCGGGGGAGACCCAGTACTTC	CASSLAGLAGETQYF	TRBV5-8	TRBJ2-5	-	TRBD2
TGTGCCAGCAGCTTCGGGGGGCATGAGCAGTTCTTC	CASSFGGHEQFF	TRBV11-3	TRBJ2-1	-	-
TGTGCCAGCAGGGGAGGGGTATCCTATGGCTACACCTTC	CASRGGVSYGYTF	TRBV27	TRBJ1-2	-	-
TGTGCCAGCAGTTACATGGGGGGTACCGGGGAGCTGTTTTTT	CASSYMGGTGELFF	TRBV6-6	TRBJ2-2	once	-
TGTGCCAGCAAAAGGGCGGGAGAAGAGACCCAGTACTTC	CASKRAGEETQYF	TRBV27	TRBJ2-5	-	TRBD2
TGTGCCATCAGTGAGTCTATCGGGACTACAAAAACCGGGGAGCTGTTTTTT	CAISESIGTTKTGELFF	TRBV10-3	TRBJ2-2	-	TRBD2
TGTGCCAGCAGCTTTCGGCGGGACGGCTACGAGCAGTACTTC	CASSFRRDGYEQYF	TRBV7-8	TRBJ2-7	-	-
TGTGCCAGTAGCGTTATAGCGAACACCGGGGAGCTGTTTTTT	CASSVIANTGELFF	TRBV19	TRBJ2-2	-	-
TGTGCCAGCAGCCTTGGGACATACGAGCAGTACTTC	CASSLGTYEQYF	TRBV3-1/TRBV3-2	TRBJ2-7	-	-
TGTGCCAGCAGCCTCGGACATCTTTACGAGCAGTACTTC	CASSLGHLYEQYF	TRBV6-6	TRBJ2-7	-	-
TGCGCCAGCAGCGTGGGACAGCTCACTACCAATGAAAAACTGTTTTTT	CASSVGQLTTNEKLFF	TRBV5-1	TRBJ1-4	-	TRBD1
TGTGCCATCAGTGGGGGGGACAGGGCTGTAGCTTTCTTT	CAISGGDRAVAFF	TRBV10-3	TRBJ1-1	-	TRBD1